Listed below are T cell receptor beta chains from one sample, sequenced in a study of CD8 T cells in ankylosing spondylitis. TCRdb re-analysed the 5' RACE reads in MiXCR, keeping a single row per CDR3 protein. The sample contains fewer than 450,000 distinct CDR3 sequences, roughly 18% of which appear only once. Sequences were obtained from blood, either unsorted or a sorted T cell fraction (not recorded which). The receptors were gathered from a male donor with ankylosing spondylitis. The CDR3 runs from the conserved cysteine through the conserved F or W. A D gene is named only where the DNA matches it firmly. Expanded clones get a size class; other rows say once, few or many, or leave the size out.

d_call,cdr3_length,clone_size,v_call,j_call,cdr3_nt,cdr3_aa
TRBD2,17,.,TRBV20-1,TRBJ2-3,TGCAGTGCTAGAGTCCCGACTAGCGGGAGGGCAAGAGATACGCAGTATTTT,CSARVPTSGRARDTQYF
TRBD1,13,few,TRBV5-1,TRBJ2-7,TGCGCCACCCGACAGGGGATCATGGGCGAGCAGTACTTC,CATRQGIMGEQYF
.,15,few,TRBV12-3/TRBV12-4,TRBJ1-3,TGTGCCAGCAGTCCCATACACGGCTCTGGAAACACCATATATTTT,CASSPIHGSGNTIYF
.,15,few,TRBV12-3/TRBV12-4,TRBJ2-2,TGTGCCAGCAGACCAGACAGGTTGCACACCGGGGAGCTGTTTTTT,CASRPDRLHTGELFF
TRBD1,15,many,TRBV7-2,TRBJ2-3,TGTGCCAGCACCGTGACAGGGGTGGGCACAGATACGCAGTATTTT,CASTVTGVGTDTQYF
TRBD2,16,.,TRBV7-8,TRBJ2-7,TGTGCCAGCAGCTTAGCCCCCAGCGGGAGCTCCTACGAGCAGTACTTC,CASSLAPSGSSYEQYF
.,13,.,TRBV28,TRBJ1-2,TGTGCCAGCAGCTGGACAGTAAACTATGGCTACACCTTC,CASSWTVNYGYTF
TRBD2,16,.,TRBV12-3/TRBV12-4,TRBJ2-1,TGTGCCAGCAGTTTGGGCAGACTAGCGCCGTACAATGAGCAGTTCTTC,CASSLGRLAPYNEQFF
.,12,.,TRBV11-2,TRBJ1-4,TGTGCCAGCAGCTTAGTTGGCAGCAGCCCGTTTTTT,CASSLVGSSPFF
.,17,.,TRBV5-1,TRBJ2-6,TGCGCCAGCAGCTTGATCCCGGGTCCCTCTATGGCCAACGTCCTGACTTTC,CASSLIPGPSMANVLTF
TRBD1,18,.,TRBV20-1,TRBJ1-2,TGCAGTGCCCCGATTAACAGGGGGCAGTCGGGGTCGGACTATGGCTACACCTTC,CSAPINRGQSGSDYGYTF
.,16,many,TRBV12-3/TRBV12-4,TRBJ1-3,TGTGCCAGCAGTTTGGTTCTGAGATCCACTGGAAACACCATATATTTT,CASSLVLRSTGNTIYF
TRBD2,15,few,TRBV7-6,TRBJ2-2,TGTGCCAGCAGCTCCAGGGCGGGAGTTACCGGGGAGCTGTTTTTT,CASSSRAGVTGELFF
.,12,.,TRBV20-1,TRBJ2-7,TGCAGTGCTAGTTACAGGGCCTACGAGCAGTACTTC,CSASYRAYEQYF
.,14,few,TRBV12-3/TRBV12-4,TRBJ2-5,TGTGCCAGCAGTTTCGGGGGAGGAGAAGAGACCCAGTACTTC,CASSFGGGEETQYF
.,12,few,TRBV4-2,TRBJ1-2,TGTGCCAGCAGCCAAGATCGGGGGGGCTACACCTTC,CASSQDRGGYTF
TRBD1,14,few,TRBV19,TRBJ1-1,TGTGCCAGTAGTAGACAGGGAACGAACACTGAAGCTTTCTTT,CASSRQGTNTEAFF
.,15,.,TRBV2,TRBJ2-3,TGTGCCAGCAGTGAATATAGCGTTAGCACAGATACGCAGTATTTT,CASSEYSVSTDTQYF
TRBD2,16,.,TRBV3-1,TRBJ2-3,TGTGCCAGCAGCCAAGTGGCGGGAGGAAGCACAGATACGCAGTATTTT,CASSQVAGGSTDTQYF
.,15,.,TRBV5-6,TRBJ2-7,TGTGCCAGCAGCTTCGTAACCGACAATCTCTACGAGCAGTACTTC,CASSFVTDNLYEQYF
TRBD2,15,many,TRBV11-2,TRBJ2-5,TGTGCCAGCAGCCGGACCGGGACTAGAGAAGAGACCCAGTACTTC,CASSRTGTREETQYF
.,17,.,TRBV5-1,TRBJ1-4,TGCGCCAGCAGCTTGACACCGACAGGAGCAACTAATGAAAAACTGTTTTTT,CASSLTPTGATNEKLFF
TRBD1,14,.,TRBV10-3,TRBJ2-7,TGTGCCATCGGGTACCGGGACAGAGCCTACGAGCAGTACTTC,CAIGYRDRAYEQYF
TRBD2,15,.,TRBV5-1,TRBJ2-3,TGCGCCAGCAGCATGAGCGGGGCTTACACAGATACGCAGTATTTT,CASSMSGAYTDTQYF
.,15,.,TRBV19,TRBJ2-1,TGTGCCAGTAGTATAGCAAGCGGGCCTTACAATGAGCAGTTCTTC,CASSIASGPYNEQFF
TRBD2,14,few,TRBV29-1,TRBJ2-3,TGCAGCGTAGCTCCTCGGGACTACACAGATACGCAGTATTTT,CSVAPRDYTDTQYF
TRBD2,19,few,TRBV29-1,TRBJ2-1,TGCAGCGCCCACGAGGCGTTAGCGGGGGGCCGAAGCTCCTACAATGAGCAGTTCTTC,CSAHEALAGGRSSYNEQFF
TRBD2,19,few,TRBV4-1,TRBJ2-1,TGCGCCAGCAGCCAAGTGGGACTAGCGGGGCTGTACTCCTACAATGAGCAGTTCTTC,CASSQVGLAGLYSYNEQFF
TRBD2,15,many,TRBV6-1,TRBJ2-7,TGTGCCAGCACCTACCGTAGCGGGGGAAACTACGAGCAGTACTTC,CASTYRSGGNYEQYF
TRBD2,14,few,TRBV12-3/TRBV12-4,TRBJ2-1,TGTGCCAGCAGTTTGACTAGCGGGGGGAATGAGCAGTTCTTC,CASSLTSGGNEQFF
.,16,.,TRBV15,TRBJ2-7,TGTGCCACCAGCAGAGGCAACCTAGATTACAACTACGAGCAGTACTTC,CATSRGNLDYNYEQYF
TRBD1,15,few,TRBV28,TRBJ2-7,TGTGCCAGCAGTTCGACAGGGGTTTCCTCCTACGAGCAGTACTTC,CASSSTGVSSYEQYF
.,18,.,TRBV29-1,TRBJ2-7,TGCAGCGTTGAAAAAAAAGTGGGACACCGAACTTATACCTACAAGCAGTACTTC,CSVEKKVGHRTYTYKQYF
.,15,many,TRBV3-1,TRBJ2-7,TGTGCCAGCAGCCAAGTGAGACCCGGCGGGCACGAGCAGTACTTC,CASSQVRPGGHEQYF
TRBD1,16,many,TRBV12-3/TRBV12-4,TRBJ2-7,TGTGCCAGCAGCAGATCCGGGACAGGGGGCCGGTACGAGCAGTACTTC,CASSRSGTGGRYEQYF
TRBD1,14,.,TRBV28,TRBJ2-1,TGTGCCAGCAGCCGTCAGGGGGCGCGGGATGAGCAGTTCTTC,CASSRQGARDEQFF